Listed below are T cell receptor beta chains from one sample, sequenced in a study of metastatic and nonmetastatic thyroid tumors. TCRdb recomputed clones from the PCR reads via MiXCR. Of around 13,000 clones listed, about 21% were seen once; the top ten hold 13% to 15%. The material sequenced was adjacent normal tissue. Receptors were obtained from a female donor with papillary thyroid cancer or a benign thyroid nodule (not recorded which). Some clones in this sample may be carry-over from other donors' samples. Each CDR3 is given with its conserved first and last residue. The order of the fields is V gene, CDR3 protein.

>TRBV5-6
CASSRTGGRETQYF
>TRBV7-2
CAISSAPWGEQFF
>TRBV5-1
CASSWGQGAHYGYTF
>TRBV7-3
CAISLTGGVTGELFF
>TRBV19
CASSTRQVLLAGANVLTF
>TRBV6-1
CASSPRGVSYNSPLHF
>TRBV6-2/TRBV6-3
CASSYSRRGGYTF
>TRBV2
CASKPYQETQYF
>TRBV12-3/TRBV12-4
CASSMNWGNTGELFF
>TRBV11-2
CASSFSTGLEQYF